A single TCR beta chain is shown here with its context. There is no known antigen for this receptor. Per-nucleotide qualities are absent, and no much larger clonotype sits a single base away. The record originates from a study of blood T cells in healthy people across ages (dated by TCRdb to the mid-2010s). Concerning the study at large: In model experiments, template switching captured about one uniquely barcoded TCR beta cDNA molecule for every two T cells. Age-related changes in TCR beta repertoire diversity were measured in the study by deep sequencing normalized with unique cDNA molecular identifiers. The donors were split into four age groups: young (average about 16 years), middle-aged (39), aged (62) and long-lived (under 85). The study analyzed two additional independent replicas of 1 million unique cDNA reads from the same blood draw for two donors, one aged 18 to 29 and one aged 80 or older.

The investigation overall reported the following: Estimates of total diversity based on one million sequenced T cells were considered lower bounds and underestimates. The long-lived group showed more naive CD4+ T cells, fewer expanded clones and increased TCR diversity than the aged group, suggesting age selection. As age increased, observed TCR beta diversity per million T cells dropped in a roughly linear way, and a significant reduction was already evident by age 40. Because profiling used bulk unsorted PBMCs, naive and antigen-experienced compartments could not be compared conclusively. Donor CMV infection status was unknown, potentially confounding age-related changes in expanded clonotypes. The percentage of naive T cells measured by flow cytometry correlated strongly with observed TCR beta diversity.

Libraries came from 5' RACE. TCRdb records Illumina HiSeq 2500 as the sequencer. A second PCR of roughly 7 to 11 cycles was performed with a sample-barcoded 5' primer and a J-beta primer mix. A template-switch 5' adaptor carrying 12 random nucleotides introduced a unique molecular identifier onto each TCR beta cDNA molecule. At least 2.5 million CDR3-containing paired-end reads were obtained from each sample. First-strand cDNA was synthesized from all RNA with the Mint cDNA synthesis kit, primed by a TRBC-specific oligonucleotide. All cDNA was treated with uracil-DNA glycosylase and then went through a first 18-cycle PCR with the universal primers M1SS and BC2_uni_R. In the source study's methods: For normalization, 1 million high-quality reads, each with a distinct molecular identifier, were randomly selected from each sample. Instead of being binned into consensus sequences, reads that shared molecular identifiers were thrown out. MiTCR, run with a Q25 quality threshold and the strictest error-elimination algorithm, handled CDR3 identification, clonotype clustering and error correction. A nonparametric unseen species model with Euler transformation was used to estimate a lower bound on total TCR beta diversity. TCRdb reprocessing: public reads trimmed at Q25 with fastp, clones called with MiXCR, in-frame beta chains kept. Each record represents a unique CDR3 protein, reported with the most common genes and DNA among its rows. TCRdb assigned the V and J calls; the authors' analysis was not used. For this sample the table gives more than 900,000 distinct CDR3 sequences, of which approximately 25% were detected only once. The ten largest clones represent less than 0.75% of the sample.

Systemically healthy Caucasian individuals from Russia, around 38 in total and aged roughly 6 to 100 years, were included as donors. Around 10 milliliters of peripheral blood were drawn from each donor into EDTA-treated Vacutainer tubes. PBMCs were isolated by Ficoll-Paque density-gradient centrifugation, with at least 6 million obtained per sample. Total RNA was extracted from PBMCs with Trizol reagent, with at least 6 micrograms obtained per sample. For every donor, flow cytometry on a PBMC aliquot measured the percentage of naive CD45RAhigh/CD27high T cells. The CDR3 holds 14 amino acids from the cysteine to the phenylalanine. Only the CDR3 DNA stays, 42 bases, in frame from base 1. Unmatched junction bases come to 2, with V trimmed by 6 bases and J by 1 base. As encoded in the germline V gene, CDR1 is MNHEY while CDR2 is SVGAGI. The data also belong to a second study, concerning T cells of mothers and their children. Reported in the second study: Nine systemically healthy Caucasian individuals served as donors, namely three mothers together with their six children. cDNA synthesis used all of the extracted RNA, with roughly 1.6 ug of RNA in each 15 ul reaction. In the second PCR, the M1S primer introduced both the sample barcodes and 2-4 random nucleotides. Over 8.5 million TCR beta CDR3 reads were obtained for each mother, and about 3 million reads were obtained for each child. Thymic selection similarly shapes TCR recombination output in related and unrelated pairs, with minor effect from inherited differences. Related mother-child pairs always showed normalized repertoire overlap that was slightly higher than in unrelated mother-child pairs, though the difference was never significant. No persistent microchimeric T cell clones were found, with a detection sensitivity of approximately 100 clones per million clonotypes. Deep NGS was used in the study to compare the TCR beta repertoires of mothers and children and to look for features that separate related mother-child pairs from unrelated individuals. On average, the children were roughly 12 +/- 4 years old, while the mothers were about 40 +/- 4 years old. Libraries were sequenced on Illumina HiSeq 2000 with 100+100 nt paired-end reads after adapter ligation with NEBNext reagents. To prevent cross-contamination, the mother and child libraries were prepared one month apart and sequenced in separate runs. Each donor had between about 500,000 and 2,100,000 distinct TCR beta clonotypes identified. Naive TCR beta clonotypes were estimated from low-frequency clonotypes matched to each donor's FACS-determined naive share, without sorting.

This receptor chain uses TRBV6-5 and TRBJ2-1, and 8 bases in between align with TRBD1. The receptor's source is a girl aged 2-10 years in good health. Input material: blood. The CDR3 corresponds to CASRQGESYNEQFF. The DNA sequence is given as TGTGCCAGCAGACAGGGGGAATCCTACAATGAGCAGTTCTTC.